This entry concerns a single TCR beta chain. Antigen: not known. The method was immunoSEQ multiplex PCR; TCRdb's version includes in-frame clones alone and lacks a portion of them. The sample contains 640,000 or so clones, about two thirds of which appear only once. This sample is drawn from a study of shared clonotypes between healthy human individuals. General observations from the study: Shared clonotypes across all four donors exceeded non-shared ones in generation probability.

CDR1 is SGHRS and CDR2 is YFSETQ in the germline V gene. V lost 3 bases and J lost 1; bases outside the gene matches: 9. CDR3 length equals 17 residues. The V gene is TRBV5-1, the J gene TRBJ2-3; 9 positions match TRBD1. The source is a woman in her twenties or thirties in good health. Sequenced: memory CD4+ T cells sorted from blood. The subset was: CD45RA-negative fraction. CDR3 amino acids: CASSYDGTGHRTDTQYF. The CDR3 nucleotides are TGCGCCAGCAGCTACGATGGGACAGGGCATCGCACAGATACGCAGTATTTT.